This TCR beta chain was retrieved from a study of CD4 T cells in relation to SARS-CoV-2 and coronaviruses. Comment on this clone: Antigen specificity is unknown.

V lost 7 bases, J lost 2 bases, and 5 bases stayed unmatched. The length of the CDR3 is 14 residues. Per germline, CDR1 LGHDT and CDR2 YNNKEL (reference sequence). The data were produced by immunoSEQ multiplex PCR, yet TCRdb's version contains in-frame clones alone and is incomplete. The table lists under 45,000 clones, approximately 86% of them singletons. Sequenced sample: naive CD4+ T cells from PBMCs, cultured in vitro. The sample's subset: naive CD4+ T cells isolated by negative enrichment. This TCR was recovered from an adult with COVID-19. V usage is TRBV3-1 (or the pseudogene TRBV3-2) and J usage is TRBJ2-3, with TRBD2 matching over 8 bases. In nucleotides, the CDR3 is TGTGCCAGCACTAGCGGGTTTATCACAGATACGCAGTATTTT. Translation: CASTSGFITDTQYF.